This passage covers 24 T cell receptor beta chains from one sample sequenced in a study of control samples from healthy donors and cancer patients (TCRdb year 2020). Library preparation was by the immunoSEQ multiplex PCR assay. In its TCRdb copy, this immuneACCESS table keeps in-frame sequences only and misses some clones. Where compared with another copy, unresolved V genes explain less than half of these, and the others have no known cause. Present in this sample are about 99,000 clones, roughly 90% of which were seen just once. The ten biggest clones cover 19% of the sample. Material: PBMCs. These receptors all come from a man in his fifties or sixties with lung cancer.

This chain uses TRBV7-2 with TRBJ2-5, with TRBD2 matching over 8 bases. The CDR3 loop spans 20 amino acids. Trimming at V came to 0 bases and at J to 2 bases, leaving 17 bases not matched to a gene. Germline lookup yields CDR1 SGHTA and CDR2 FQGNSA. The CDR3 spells CASSLAPLRPLADAQETQYF. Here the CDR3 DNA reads TGTGCCAGCAGCTTAGCCCCCCTTAGACCACTAGCGGACGCTCAAGAGACCCAGTACTTC.

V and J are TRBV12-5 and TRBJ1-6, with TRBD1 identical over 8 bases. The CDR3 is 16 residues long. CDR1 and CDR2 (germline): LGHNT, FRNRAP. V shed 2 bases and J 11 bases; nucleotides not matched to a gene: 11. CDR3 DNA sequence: TGTGCTAGTGGTTTGTCAGCGGGACAGGTCCATCCACCCCTCCACTTT. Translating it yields CASGLSAGQVHPPLHF.

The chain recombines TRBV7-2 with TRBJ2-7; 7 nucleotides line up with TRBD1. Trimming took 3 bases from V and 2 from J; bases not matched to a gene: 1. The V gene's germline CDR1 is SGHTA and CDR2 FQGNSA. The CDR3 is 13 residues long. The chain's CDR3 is CASSFGTAYEQYV. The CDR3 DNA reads TGTGCCAGCAGCTTCGGGACAGCCTACGAGCAGTACGTC.

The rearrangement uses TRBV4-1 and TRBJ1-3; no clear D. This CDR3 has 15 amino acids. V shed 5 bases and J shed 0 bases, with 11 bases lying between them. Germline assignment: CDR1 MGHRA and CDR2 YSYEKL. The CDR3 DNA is TGCGCCAGCAGCGTCGACGGAACCTCTGGAAACACCATATATTTT. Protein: CASSVDGTSGNTIYF.

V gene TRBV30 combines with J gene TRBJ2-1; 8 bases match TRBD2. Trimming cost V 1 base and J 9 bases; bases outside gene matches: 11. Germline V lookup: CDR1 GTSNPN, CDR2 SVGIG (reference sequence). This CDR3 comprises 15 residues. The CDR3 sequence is CAWSDPPGGAFEQFF. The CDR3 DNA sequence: TGTGCCTGGAGTGACCCCCCGGGGGGGGCCTTTGAGCAGTTCTTC.

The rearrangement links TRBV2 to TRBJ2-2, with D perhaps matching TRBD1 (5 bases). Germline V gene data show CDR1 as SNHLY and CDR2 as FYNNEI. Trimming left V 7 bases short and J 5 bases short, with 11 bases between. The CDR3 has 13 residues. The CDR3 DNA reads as TGTGCCAGCAAAACCAGGGTTACCGGGGAGCTGTTTTTT. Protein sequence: CASKTRVTGELFF. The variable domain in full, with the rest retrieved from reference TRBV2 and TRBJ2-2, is EPEVTQTPSHQVTQMGQEVILRCVPISNHLYFYWYRQILGQKVEFLVSFYNNEISEKSEIFDDQFSVERPDGSNFTLKIRSTKLEDSAMYFCASKTRVTGELFFGEGSRLTVL.

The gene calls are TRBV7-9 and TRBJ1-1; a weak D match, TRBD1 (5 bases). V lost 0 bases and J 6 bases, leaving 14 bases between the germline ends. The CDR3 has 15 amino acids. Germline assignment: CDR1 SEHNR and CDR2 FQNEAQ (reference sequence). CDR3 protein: CASSLAGRVVPEAFF. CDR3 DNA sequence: TGTGCCAGCAGCTTAGCGGGCAGGGTGGTCCCTGAAGCTTTCTTT.

DNA of the CDR3: TGCGCCAGCAGCTACAGCGGGGGCCCTACTAACACAGATACGCAGTATTTT. Its translation: CASSYSGGPTNTDTQYF. The J gene is TRBJ2-3, the V gene TRBV5-1; 8 bases agree with TRBD2. V dropped 3 bases and J dropped 2; count of bases not matched to a gene: 11. This CDR3 comprises 17 residues. CDR1 SGHRS and CDR2 YFSETQ come from the germline V gene.

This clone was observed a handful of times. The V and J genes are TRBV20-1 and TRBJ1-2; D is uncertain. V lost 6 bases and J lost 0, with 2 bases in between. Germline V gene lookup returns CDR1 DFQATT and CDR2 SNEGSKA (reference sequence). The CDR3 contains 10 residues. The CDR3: CSAANYGYTF. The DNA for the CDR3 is TGCAGTGCGGCTAACTATGGCTACACCTTC.

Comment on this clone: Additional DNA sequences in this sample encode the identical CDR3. The CDR3 protein is CAWTAGLAGGVQETQYF. The DNA of the CDR3 is TGTGCCTGGACGGCGGGACTAGCGGGGGGGGTGCAAGAGACCCAGTACTTC. The J gene is TRBJ2-5, the V gene TRBV30, with TRBD2 matching 16 bases. Germline V gives CDR1 GTSNPN, CDR2 SVGIG (reference sequence). The CDR3 has 17 residues. The J segment lost 2 bases and the V segment lost 4 bases, leaving 7 bases of the junction unmatched.

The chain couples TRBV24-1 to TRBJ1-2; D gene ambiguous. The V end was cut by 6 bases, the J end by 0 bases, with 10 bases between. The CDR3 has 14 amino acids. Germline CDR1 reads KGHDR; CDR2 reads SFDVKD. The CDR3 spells CATSLGPANYGYTF. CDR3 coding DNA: TGTGCCACCAGTCTAGGGCCGGCTAACTATGGCTACACCTTC.

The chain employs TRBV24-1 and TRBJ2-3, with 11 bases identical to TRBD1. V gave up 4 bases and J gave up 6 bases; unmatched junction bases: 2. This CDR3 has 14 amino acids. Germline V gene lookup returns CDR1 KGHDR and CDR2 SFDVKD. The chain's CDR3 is CATSDRDRGDTQYF. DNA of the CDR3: TGTGCCACCAGTGACCGGGACAGGGGGGATACGCAGTATTTT.

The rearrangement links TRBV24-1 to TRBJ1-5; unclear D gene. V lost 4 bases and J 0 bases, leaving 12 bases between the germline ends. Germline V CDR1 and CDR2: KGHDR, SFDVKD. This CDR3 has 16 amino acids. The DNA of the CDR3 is TGTGCCACCAGTGACCGCTCGGAGAATAGCAATCAGCCCCAGCATTTT. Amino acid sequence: CATSDRSENSNQPQHF.

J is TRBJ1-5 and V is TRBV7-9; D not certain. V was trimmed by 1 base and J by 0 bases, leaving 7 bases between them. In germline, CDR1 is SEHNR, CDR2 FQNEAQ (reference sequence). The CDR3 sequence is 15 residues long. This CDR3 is CASSLGANSNQPQHF. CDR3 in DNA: TGTGCCAGCAGCTTAGGGGCGAATAGCAATCAGCCCCAGCATTTT.

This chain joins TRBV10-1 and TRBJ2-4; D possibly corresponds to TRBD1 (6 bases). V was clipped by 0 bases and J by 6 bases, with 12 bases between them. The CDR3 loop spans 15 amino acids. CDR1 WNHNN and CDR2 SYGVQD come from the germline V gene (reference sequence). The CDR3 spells CASSESGAAGNIQYF. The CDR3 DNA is TGCGCCAGCAGTGAGTCGGGGGCAGCCGGAAACATTCAGTACTTC.

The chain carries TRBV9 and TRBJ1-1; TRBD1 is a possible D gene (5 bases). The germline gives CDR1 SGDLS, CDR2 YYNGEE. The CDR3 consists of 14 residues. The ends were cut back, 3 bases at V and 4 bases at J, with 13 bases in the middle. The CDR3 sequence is CASSARDLPTEAFF. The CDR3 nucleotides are TGTGCCAGCAGCGCCCGGGACCTCCCCACTGAAGCTTTCTTT.

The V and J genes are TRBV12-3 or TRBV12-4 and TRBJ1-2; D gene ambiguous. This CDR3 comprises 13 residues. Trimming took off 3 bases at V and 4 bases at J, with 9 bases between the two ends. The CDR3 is CASSLGRIYGYTF. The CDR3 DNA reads TGTGCCAGCAGTTTGGGCAGAATCTATGGCTACACCTTC.

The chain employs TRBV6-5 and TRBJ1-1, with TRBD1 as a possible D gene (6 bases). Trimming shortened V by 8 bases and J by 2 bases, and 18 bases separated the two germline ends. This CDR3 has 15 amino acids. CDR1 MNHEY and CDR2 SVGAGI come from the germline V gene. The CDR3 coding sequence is TGTGCCAGCCGCACACGGGGGCAGACCAACACTGAAGCTTTCTTT. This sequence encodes CASRTRGQTNTEAFF.

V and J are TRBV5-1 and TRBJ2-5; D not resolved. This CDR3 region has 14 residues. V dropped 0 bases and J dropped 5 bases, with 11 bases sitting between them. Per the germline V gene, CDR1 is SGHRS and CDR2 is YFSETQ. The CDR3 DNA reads TGCGCCAGCAGCTTGGATGAAGGGTGGGAGACCCAGTACTTC. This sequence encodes CASSLDEGWETQYF.

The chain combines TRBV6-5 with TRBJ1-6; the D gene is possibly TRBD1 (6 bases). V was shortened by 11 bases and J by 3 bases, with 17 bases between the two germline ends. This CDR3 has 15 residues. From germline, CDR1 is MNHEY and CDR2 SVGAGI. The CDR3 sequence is CACFWGQDYNSPLHF. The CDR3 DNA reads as TGTGCCTGCTTTTGGGGGCAAGACTATAATTCACCCCTCCACTTT.

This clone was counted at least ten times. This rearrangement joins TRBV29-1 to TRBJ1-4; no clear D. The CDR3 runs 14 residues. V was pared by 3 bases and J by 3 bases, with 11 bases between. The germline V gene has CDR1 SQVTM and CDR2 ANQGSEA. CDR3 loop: CSVDRLGANEKLFF. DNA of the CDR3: TGCAGCGTTGACCGCCTAGGTGCTAATGAAAAACTGTTTTTT. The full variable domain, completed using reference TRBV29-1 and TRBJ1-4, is SAVISQKPSRDICQRGTSLTIQCQVDSQVTMMFWYRQQPGQSLTLIATANQGSEATYESGFVIDKFPISRPNLTFSTLTVSNMSPEDSSIYLCSVDRLGANEKLFFGSGTQLSVL.

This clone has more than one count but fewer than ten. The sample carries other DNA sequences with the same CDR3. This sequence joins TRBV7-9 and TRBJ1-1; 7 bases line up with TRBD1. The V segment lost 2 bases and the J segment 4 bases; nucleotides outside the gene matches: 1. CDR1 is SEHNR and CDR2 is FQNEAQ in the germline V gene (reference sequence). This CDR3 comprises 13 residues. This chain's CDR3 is CASSLQGGTEAFF. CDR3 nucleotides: TGTGCCAGCAGCTTACAGGGGGGCACTGAAGCTTTCTTT.

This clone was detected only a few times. CDR3: CASSEDRAEAFF. Here the CDR3 DNA reads TGTGCCAGCAGTGAAGACAGGGCTGAAGCTTTCTTT. The chain carries TRBV2 and TRBJ1-1; perhaps TRBD1 as D (6 bases). Germline V gene sequence: CDR1 SNHLY, CDR2 FYNNEI. This CDR3 spans 12 amino acids. V was pared by 1 base and J by 6 bases, with 6 bases between.

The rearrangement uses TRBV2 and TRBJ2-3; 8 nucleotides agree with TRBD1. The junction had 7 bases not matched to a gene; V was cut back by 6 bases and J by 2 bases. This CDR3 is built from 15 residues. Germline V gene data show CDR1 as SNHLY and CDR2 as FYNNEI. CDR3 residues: CASSEDRENTDTQYF. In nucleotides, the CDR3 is TGTGCCAGCAGCGAGGACAGGGAAAACACAGATACGCAGTATTTT. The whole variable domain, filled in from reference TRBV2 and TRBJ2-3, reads EPEVTQTPSHQVTQMGQEVILRCVPISNHLYFYWYRQILGQKVEFLVSFYNNEISEKSEIFDDQFSVERPDGSNFTLKIRSTKLEDSAMYFCASSEDRENTDTQYFGPGTRLTVL.